This T cell receptor (beta chain) was sequenced for a study of vaccination and CD4 T cells after COVID-19. General observations from the study: Convalescent patients had a median around 89% of reactive clones appearing only post-vaccination.

The length of the CDR3 is 14 residues. The V gene lost 1 base and the J gene lost 7 bases, with 9 bases spanning the gap. Per germline, CDR1 SGHRS and CDR2 YFSETQ. The assay that was used to sequence DNA from cultured CD4+ T cells was the Oncomine TCR Beta short-read assay. MiXCR, run by TCRdb on the PCR reads, gives a single entry per CDR3 protein. The table includes 15,000 to 20,000 distinct CDR3 sequences, roughly 50% detected once. Described treatment: approximately 10-day PBMC culture with coronavirus spike peptide pools or control peptides (ViraFEST assay). Peptide pools at 8.5 to 10 ug/ml stimulated about 1.8 million PBMCs per well with 9.5 to 10 IU/ml IL-2. A remark on this clonotype: Antigen: not known.

The J gene is TRBJ1-6, the V gene TRBV5-1, with a tentative D call TRBD1 (6 bases). The sample here was CD4+ T cells from blood, cultured in vitro, taken after SARS-CoV-2 vaccination. This sequence was found in a human donor who had recovered from COVID-19. For the CDR3, the DNA is TGCGCCAGCAGCTTGACAGGGCGGAATTCACCCCTCCACTTT. It translates to CASSLTGRNSPLHF.